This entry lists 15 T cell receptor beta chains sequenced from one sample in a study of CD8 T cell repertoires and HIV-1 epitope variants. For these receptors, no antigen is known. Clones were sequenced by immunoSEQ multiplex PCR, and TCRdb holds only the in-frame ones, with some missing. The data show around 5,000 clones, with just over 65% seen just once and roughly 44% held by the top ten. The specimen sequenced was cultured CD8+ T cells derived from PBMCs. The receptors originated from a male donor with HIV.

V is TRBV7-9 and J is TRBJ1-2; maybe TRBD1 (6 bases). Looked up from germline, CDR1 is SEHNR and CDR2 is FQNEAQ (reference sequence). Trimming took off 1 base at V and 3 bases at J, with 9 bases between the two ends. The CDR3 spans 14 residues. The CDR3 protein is CASSLGAGDYGYTF. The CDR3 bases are TGTGCCAGCAGCTTAGGGGCAGGGGACTATGGCTACACCTTC.

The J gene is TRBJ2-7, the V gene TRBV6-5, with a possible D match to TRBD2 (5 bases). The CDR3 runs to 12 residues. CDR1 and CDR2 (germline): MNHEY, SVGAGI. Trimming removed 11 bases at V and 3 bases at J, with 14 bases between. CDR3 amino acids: CAGGSGRYEQYF. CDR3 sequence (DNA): TGTGCCGGCGGCAGCGGCCGCTACGAGCAGTACTTC.

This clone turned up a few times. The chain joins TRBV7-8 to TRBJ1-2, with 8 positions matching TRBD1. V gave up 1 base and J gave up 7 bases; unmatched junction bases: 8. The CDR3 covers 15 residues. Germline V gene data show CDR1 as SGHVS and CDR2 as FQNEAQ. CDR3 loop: CASSLGLTGEVGYTF. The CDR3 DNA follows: TGTGCCAGCAGCTTAGGTCTGACAGGGGAGGTTGGCTACACCTTC.

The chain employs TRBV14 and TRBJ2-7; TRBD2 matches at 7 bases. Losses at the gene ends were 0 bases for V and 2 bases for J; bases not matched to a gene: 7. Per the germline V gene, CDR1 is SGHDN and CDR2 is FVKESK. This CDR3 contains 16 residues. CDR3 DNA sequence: TGTGCCAGCAGCCAAGATTTGGGAGGGGCCACCTACGAGCAGTACTTC. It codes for CASSQDLGGATYEQYF.

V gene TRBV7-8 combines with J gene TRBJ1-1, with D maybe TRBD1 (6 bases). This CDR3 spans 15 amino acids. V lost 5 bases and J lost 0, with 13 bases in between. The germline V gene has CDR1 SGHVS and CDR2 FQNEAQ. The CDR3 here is CASSPQGGMNTEAFF. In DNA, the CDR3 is TGTGCCAGCAGCCCACAGGGCGGAATGAACACTGAAGCTTTCTTT.

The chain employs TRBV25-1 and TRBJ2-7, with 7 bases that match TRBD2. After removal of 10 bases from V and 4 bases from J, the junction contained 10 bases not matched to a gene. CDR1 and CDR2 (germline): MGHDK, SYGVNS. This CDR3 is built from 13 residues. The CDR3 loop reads CATGGASGYEQYF. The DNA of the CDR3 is TGTGCCACCGGAGGCGCTAGCGGTTACGAGCAGTACTTC.

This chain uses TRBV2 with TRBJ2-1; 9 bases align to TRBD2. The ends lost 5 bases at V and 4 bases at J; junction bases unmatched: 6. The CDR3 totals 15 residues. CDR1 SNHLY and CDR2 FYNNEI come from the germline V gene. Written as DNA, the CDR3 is TGTGCCAGCAGTCTTAGCGGGGGAGATTACAATGAGCAGTTCTTC. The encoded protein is CASSLSGGDYNEQFF.

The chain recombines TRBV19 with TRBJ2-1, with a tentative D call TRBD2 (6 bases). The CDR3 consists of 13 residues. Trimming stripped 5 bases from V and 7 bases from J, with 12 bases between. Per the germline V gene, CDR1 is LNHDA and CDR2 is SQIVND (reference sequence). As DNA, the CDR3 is TGTGCCAGTAGTTACGGGAGCTTGAATGAGCAGTTCTTC. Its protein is CASSYGSLNEQFF.

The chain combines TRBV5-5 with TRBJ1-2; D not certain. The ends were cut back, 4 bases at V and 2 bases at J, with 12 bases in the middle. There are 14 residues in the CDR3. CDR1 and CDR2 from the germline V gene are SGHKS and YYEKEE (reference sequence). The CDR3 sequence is CASSLGPGNYGYTF. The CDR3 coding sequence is TGTGCCAGCAGCCTCGGCCCGGGCAACTATGGCTACACCTTC.

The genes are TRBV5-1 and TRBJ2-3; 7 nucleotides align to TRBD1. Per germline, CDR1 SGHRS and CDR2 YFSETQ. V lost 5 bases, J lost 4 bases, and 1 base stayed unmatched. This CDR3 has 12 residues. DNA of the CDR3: TGCGCCAGCAGAGGGGGCCCAGATACGCAGTATTTT. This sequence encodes CASRGGPDTQYF.

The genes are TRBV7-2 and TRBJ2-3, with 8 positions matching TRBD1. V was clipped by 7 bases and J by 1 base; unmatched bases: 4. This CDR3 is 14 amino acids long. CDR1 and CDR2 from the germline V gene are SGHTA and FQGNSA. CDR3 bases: TGTGCCAGCACAGACAGGGGTCGCACAGATACGCAGTATTTT. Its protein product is CASTDRGRTDTQYF.

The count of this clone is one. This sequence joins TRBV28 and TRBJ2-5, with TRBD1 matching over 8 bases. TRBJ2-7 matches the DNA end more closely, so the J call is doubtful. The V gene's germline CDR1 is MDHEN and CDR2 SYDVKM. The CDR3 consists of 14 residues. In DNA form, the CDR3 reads TGTGCCAGCAGTTACAGGGGGATTTCCTACGAGCAGTACTTC. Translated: CASSYRGISYEQYF.

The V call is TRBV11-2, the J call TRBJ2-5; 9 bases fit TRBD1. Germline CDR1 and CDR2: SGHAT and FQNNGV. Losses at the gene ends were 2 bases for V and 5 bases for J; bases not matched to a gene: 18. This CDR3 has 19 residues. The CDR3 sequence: CASSLLVPGQGIGRETQYF. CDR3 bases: TGTGCCAGCAGCTTACTGGTTCCGGGACAGGGTATAGGTCGGGAGACCCAGTACTTC. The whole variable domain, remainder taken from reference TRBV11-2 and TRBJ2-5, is EAGVAQSPRYKIIEKRQSVAFWCNPISGHATLYWYQQILGQGPKLLIQFQNNGVVDDSQLPKDRFSAERLKGVDSTLKIQPAKLEDSAVYLCASSLLVPGQGIGRETQYFGPGTRLLVL.

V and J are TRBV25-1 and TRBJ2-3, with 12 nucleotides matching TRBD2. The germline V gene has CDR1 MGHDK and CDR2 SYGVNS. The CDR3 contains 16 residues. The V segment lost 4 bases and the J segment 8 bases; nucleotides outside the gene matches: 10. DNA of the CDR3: TGTGCCAGCAGTGGGAGGCTAGCGGGAGGGCCGAGTACGCAGTATTTT. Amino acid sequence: CASSGRLAGGPSTQYF. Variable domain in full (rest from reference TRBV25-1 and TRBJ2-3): EADIYQTPRYLVIGTGKKITLECSQTMGHDKMYWYQQDPGMELHLIHYSYGVNSTEKGDLSSESTVSRIRTEHFPLTLESARPSHTSQYLCASSGRLAGGPSTQYFGPGTRLTVL.

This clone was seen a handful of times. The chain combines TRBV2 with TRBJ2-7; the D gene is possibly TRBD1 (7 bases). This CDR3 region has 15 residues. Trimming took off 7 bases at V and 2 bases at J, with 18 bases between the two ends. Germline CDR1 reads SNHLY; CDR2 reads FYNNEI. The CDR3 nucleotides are TGTGCCAGCACCGGCGGGACAGCCATCACCTACGAGCAGTACTTC. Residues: CASTGGTAITYEQYF. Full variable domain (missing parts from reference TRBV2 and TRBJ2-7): EPEVTQTPSHQVTQMGQEVILRCVPISNHLYFYWYRQILGQKVEFLVSFYNNEISEKSEIFDDQFSVERPDGSNFTLKIRSTKLEDSAMYFCASTGGTAITYEQYFGPGTRLTVT.